These T cell receptor beta chains were read from a single sample in a study of shared clonotypes between healthy human individuals. Assay used: immunoSEQ multiplex PCR; TCRdb lists only in-frame clones, some missing. The sample comprises roughly 1.4 million clones, around 98.5% of which are singletons, and 0.3% to 0.45% rests with the top ten. Sequencing was done on a sample of naive CD4+ T cells sorted from blood. These receptors were obtained from a man aged 30 to 39 in good health. Both conserved end residues are part of each CDR3. A D gene is named only where the DNA matches it firmly. Not all rows give a size; the values are once, few, many and, for expanded clones, a class.

cdr3_aa: CASSPDRGNRQPQHF
d_call: TRBD1
v_call: TRBV6-5
clone_size: -

cdr3_aa: CASSLASGGGETQYF
d_call: TRBD2
v_call: TRBV5-4
clone_size: -

cdr3_aa: CASSLAVSGNTIYF
d_call: -
v_call: TRBV5-1
clone_size: -

cdr3_aa: CASSLSKTGWSRDEQYF
d_call: -
v_call: TRBV27
clone_size: -

cdr3_aa: CSVGTSGIQETQYF
d_call: TRBD2
v_call: TRBV29-1
clone_size: -

cdr3_aa: CASSVLMENTEAFF
d_call: -
v_call: TRBV9
clone_size: -

cdr3_aa: CASSPPSGNTYNEQFF
d_call: TRBD2
v_call: TRBV7-9
clone_size: -

cdr3_aa: CAWSVRGQGSTGLYEQYF
d_call: TRBD1
v_call: TRBV30
clone_size: -

cdr3_aa: CSVEDNRGNTGELFF
d_call: TRBD1
v_call: TRBV29-1
clone_size: -

cdr3_aa: CASSIAGAYEQYF
d_call: -
v_call: TRBV19
clone_size: -

cdr3_aa: CAISESEGPGYF
d_call: -
v_call: TRBV10-3
clone_size: -

cdr3_aa: CASRTGLYEQFF
d_call: -
v_call: TRBV28
clone_size: -

cdr3_aa: CASSLTSGRADNEQFF
d_call: TRBD2
v_call: TRBV7-6
clone_size: -

cdr3_aa: CASSLSPGGYTF
d_call: -
v_call: TRBV5-1
clone_size: once

cdr3_aa: CASSFTDTQYF
d_call: -
v_call: TRBV7-2
clone_size: -

cdr3_aa: CASSSEDPHEQYF
d_call: -
v_call: TRBV6-5
clone_size: -

cdr3_aa: CASSYSAAYTGELFF
d_call: -
v_call: TRBV27
clone_size: -

cdr3_aa: CASSQEVGESGGKNTEAFF
d_call: -
v_call: TRBV4-1
clone_size: -

cdr3_aa: CASSLIGTGVPSGNTIYF
d_call: -
v_call: TRBV7-8
clone_size: -

cdr3_aa: CASSLSTNEKLFF
d_call: -
v_call: TRBV7-6
clone_size: -

cdr3_aa: CASLGATDTQYF
d_call: -
v_call: TRBV28
clone_size: -

cdr3_aa: CSVDFLFF
d_call: -
v_call: TRBV29-1
clone_size: -

cdr3_aa: CATSREGRQLQPQHF
d_call: -
v_call: TRBV15
clone_size: -

cdr3_aa: CATLTTSGAHNEQFF
d_call: TRBD2
v_call: TRBV28
clone_size: -

cdr3_aa: CASQPSASWGTDTQYF
d_call: -
v_call: TRBV9
clone_size: -

cdr3_aa: CASSSGPTGELFF
d_call: -
v_call: TRBV2
clone_size: -

cdr3_aa: CASSSGASTTDTQYF
d_call: -
v_call: TRBV5-1
clone_size: -

cdr3_aa: CSVESRTRRDTQYF
d_call: TRBD2
v_call: TRBV29-1
clone_size: -

cdr3_aa: CASSLMGAAGQETQYF
d_call: -
v_call: TRBV4-1
clone_size: -

cdr3_aa: CASSGRTNRNQPQHF
d_call: -
v_call: TRBV2
clone_size: -

cdr3_aa: CASSGDSQETQYF
d_call: -
v_call: TRBV5-1
clone_size: -

cdr3_aa: CAISAFSGDYNEQFF
d_call: TRBD2
v_call: TRBV10-3
clone_size: -

cdr3_aa: CASLGWVTDTQYF
d_call: -
v_call: TRBV18
clone_size: -

cdr3_aa: CATSRAPANTEAFF
d_call: -
v_call: TRBV15
clone_size: -

cdr3_aa: CASSESRYSNQPQHF
d_call: -
v_call: TRBV27
clone_size: -

cdr3_aa: CASSEGYIDNQPQHF
d_call: -
v_call: TRBV2
clone_size: -

cdr3_aa: CASSEFTGNEQYF
d_call: -
v_call: TRBV25-1
clone_size: -

cdr3_aa: CASSEEAHRGVPPGAFF
d_call: TRBD1
v_call: TRBV6-1
clone_size: -

cdr3_aa: CASSVAQVEGRETQYF
d_call: -
v_call: TRBV9
clone_size: -

cdr3_aa: CASSRDRGSGELFF
d_call: TRBD1
v_call: TRBV7-7
clone_size: -

cdr3_aa: CASKPNRGSYNEQFF
d_call: TRBD1
v_call: TRBV27
clone_size: -

cdr3_aa: CASSLGAHYGYTF
d_call: -
v_call: TRBV7-8
clone_size: -

cdr3_aa: CASSPLGQRNTEAFF
d_call: TRBD1
v_call: TRBV18
clone_size: -

cdr3_aa: CSYQGHSYEQYF
d_call: -
v_call: TRBV29-1
clone_size: -

cdr3_aa: CASSESKAGKTQYF
d_call: -
v_call: TRBV25-1
clone_size: -